Below are 3 T cell receptor beta chains sequenced from a single sample in a study of blood T cell repertoires in COVID-19. The assay was immunoSEQ multiplex PCR, and TCRdb's table has in-frame clones only and misses some. Of around 330,000 clones in the sample, about 85% are singletons; the top ten hold approximately 1.9%. Specimen: PBMCs or T cells enriched from blood (not recorded which). Source of these receptors: a woman in her 30s who had been exposed to COVID-19.

The V call is TRBV7-9, the J call TRBJ2-1; 11 bases fit TRBD2. The CDR3 length is 15 residues. Germline V gives CDR1 SEHNR, CDR2 FQNEAQ (reference sequence). The V gene end was trimmed by 5 bases and the J gene end by 4 bases; junction bases not matched to a gene: 4. The CDR3 protein is CASSPWTSGYNEQFF. In nucleotides, the CDR3 is TGTGCCAGCAGCCCTTGGACTAGCGGGTACAATGAGCAGTTCTTC.

The chain recombines TRBV11-2 with TRBJ1-4; TRBD1 matches 8 bases. Germline CDR1 reads SGHAT; CDR2 reads FQNNGV. This CDR3 contains 14 residues. Losses at the gene ends were 5 bases for V and 8 bases for J; bases not matched to a gene: 7. The CDR3 loop is CASSPRTGREKLFF. The CDR3 DNA reads TGTGCCAGCAGCCCCCGGACAGGGAGGGAAAAACTGTTTTTT.

The gene calls are TRBV11-2 and TRBJ2-7; the D gene is possibly TRBD1 (5 bases). The CDR3 runs to 14 residues. Germline assignment: CDR1 SGHAT and CDR2 FQNNGV. V lost 5 bases, J lost 3 bases, and 14 bases lay in between. CDR3 loop: CASSPAGQIYEQYF. As DNA, the CDR3 is TGTGCCAGCAGCCCGGCAGGGCAGATCTACGAGCAGTACTTC.